This T cell receptor beta chain was recorded in a study of blood T cell repertoires in COVID-19. V lost 4 bases to trimming and J lost 8 bases; unmatched junction nucleotides: 7. Germline V CDR1 and CDR2: LGHDT, YNNKEL (reference sequence). CDR3 length: 15 amino acids. Original processing notes: Researchers report that nucleated cell counts were estimated from reference gene primer amplification. Profiling relied on immunoSEQ multiplex PCR, and the TCRdb table lists in-frame clones only, not all of them. The V and J calls and clone size come from that table; D and trimming were worked out from the DNA. In the table there are tens of thousands of clones, 85% of which are singletons. This clone was detected a few times.

Material for sequencing was peripheral blood. The sequence was obtained from an elderly man with acute or convalescent COVID-19. The V gene is TRBV3-1 (or the pseudogene TRBV3-2), the J gene TRBJ2-1, with 11 bases fitting TRBD2. For the CDR3, the DNA is TGTGCCAGCAGCCCTCCTAGCGGGAGGTCCCATGAGCAGTTCTTC. It codes for CASSPPSGRSHEQFF.